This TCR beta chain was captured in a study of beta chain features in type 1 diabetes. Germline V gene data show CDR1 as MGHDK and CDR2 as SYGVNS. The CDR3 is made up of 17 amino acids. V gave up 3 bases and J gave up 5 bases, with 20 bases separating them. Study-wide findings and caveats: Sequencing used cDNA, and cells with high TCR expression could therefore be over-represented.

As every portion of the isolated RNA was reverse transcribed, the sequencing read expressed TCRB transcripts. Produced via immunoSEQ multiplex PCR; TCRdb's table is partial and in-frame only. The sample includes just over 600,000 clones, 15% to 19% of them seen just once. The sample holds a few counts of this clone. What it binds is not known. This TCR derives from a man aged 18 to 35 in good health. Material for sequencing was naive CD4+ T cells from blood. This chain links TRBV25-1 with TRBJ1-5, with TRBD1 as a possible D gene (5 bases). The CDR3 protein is CASSDPNGGRAHQPQHF. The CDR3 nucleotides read TGTGCCAGCAGTGATCCCAACGGGGGGAGGGCTCATCAGCCCCAGCATTTT.